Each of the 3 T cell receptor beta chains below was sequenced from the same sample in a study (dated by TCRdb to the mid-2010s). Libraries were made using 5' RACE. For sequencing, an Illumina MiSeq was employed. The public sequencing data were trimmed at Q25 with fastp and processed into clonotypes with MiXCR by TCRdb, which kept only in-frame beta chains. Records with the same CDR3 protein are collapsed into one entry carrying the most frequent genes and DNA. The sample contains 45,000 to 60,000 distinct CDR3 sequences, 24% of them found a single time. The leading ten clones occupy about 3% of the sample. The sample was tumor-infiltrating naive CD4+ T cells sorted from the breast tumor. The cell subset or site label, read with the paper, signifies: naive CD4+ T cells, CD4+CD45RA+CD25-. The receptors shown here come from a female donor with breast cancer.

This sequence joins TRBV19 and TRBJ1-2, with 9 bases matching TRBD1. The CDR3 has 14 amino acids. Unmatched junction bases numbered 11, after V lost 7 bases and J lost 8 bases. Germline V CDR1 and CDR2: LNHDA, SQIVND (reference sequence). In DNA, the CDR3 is TGTGCCAGTAACCCGGGACAGGGCGTTGTCGGCTACACCTTC. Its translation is CASNPGQGVVGYTF.

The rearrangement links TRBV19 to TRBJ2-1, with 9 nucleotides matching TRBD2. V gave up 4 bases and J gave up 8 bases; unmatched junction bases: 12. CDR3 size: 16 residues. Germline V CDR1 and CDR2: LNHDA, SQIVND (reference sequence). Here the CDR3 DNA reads TGTGCCAGTAGTAAGGGCCTAGCGGGATTCCAGGATGAGCAGTTCTTC. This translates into CASSKGLAGFQDEQFF.

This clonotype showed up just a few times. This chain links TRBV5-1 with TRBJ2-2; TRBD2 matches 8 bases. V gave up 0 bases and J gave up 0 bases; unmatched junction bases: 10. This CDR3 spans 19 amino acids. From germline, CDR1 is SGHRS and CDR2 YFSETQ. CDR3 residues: CASSLVVNPAGANTGELFF. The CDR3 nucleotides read TGCGCCAGCAGCTTGGTGGTAAACCCAGCGGGAGCGAACACCGGGGAGCTGTTTTTT. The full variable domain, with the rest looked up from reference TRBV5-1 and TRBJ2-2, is KAGVTQTPRYLIKTRGQQVTLSCSPISGHRSVSWYQQTPGQGLQFLFEYFSETQRNKGNFPGRFSGRQFSNSRSEMNVSTLELGDSALYLCASSLVVNPAGANTGELFFGEGSRLTVL.